This TCR beta chain was obtained from a study of T-cell memory formation after mild COVID-19. General study results and limits: Clones shrinking from day 15 to 85 showed even CD4/CD8 mixes; later expanders tilted CD4+.

This CDR3 is 15 amino acids long. Germline V gives CDR1 SGHRS, CDR2 YFSETQ. V was clipped by 5 bases and J by 2 bases, with 15 bases between them. TCRdb analysed the 5' RACE reads with MiXCR anew, one entry per CDR3 protein. The sample includes some 130,000 distinct CDR3 sequences, 5% to 6.5% of them seen just once. This clonotype has ten or more counts. Antigen specificity is unknown. The sequenced sample was PBMCs or a T cell subset sorted from them (not recorded which). The chain has TRBV5-1 and TRBJ2-3; D is unresolved. The source is an adult woman who had mild COVID-19 (a few samples of this study predate the infection). Cell type and time point are not known. In nucleotides, the CDR3 is TGCGCCAGCAGGGGCTACACCTCCTACACAGATACGCAGTATTTT. Encoded protein: CASRGYTSYTDTQYF.